One sample yielded the 10 T cell receptor beta chains listed below, sequenced in a study of regulatory T cells in long-lasting Graves disease. As to time point: newly diagnosed GD, antithyroid drugs for less than 3 months. The TCR library used RNA extracted from PBMCs. According to the study, TCR beta libraries were built with iRepertoire HTBI primers and CDR3-region Arm-PCR. TCRdb itself ran the multiplex PCR reads through MiXCR, one entry per CDR3 protein. The table records about 440,000 distinct CDR3 sequences, about a sixth of them present only once. This same sample was also part of a study on T cells in Graves' hyperthyroidism and ophthalmopathy.

Sequences were derived from peripheral blood mononuclear cells (PBMCs), sampled at new diagnosis, from a patient treated with antithyroid drugs. All receptors come from a woman aged 18-30 years with Graves disease.

This clonotype was seen more than once but under ten times. The CDR3 reads CASGFGNQPQHF. In nucleotides, the CDR3 is TGTGCCAGTGGGTTTGGGAATCAGCCCCAGCATTTT. V gene TRBV27 combines with J gene TRBJ1-5; D is ambiguous. V was pared by 9 bases and J by 4 bases, with 10 bases between. Germline V gene sequence: CDR1 MNHEY, CDR2 SMNVEV (reference sequence). The CDR3 runs to 12 residues.

In this sample, this clonotype turned up a few times. CDR3 sequence: CASSLGQGADTGELFF. CDR3 nucleotides: TGTGCCAGCAGCTTGGGACAGGGGGCGGACACCGGGGAGCTGTTTTTT. This chain links TRBV7-9 with TRBJ2-2; TRBD1 matches at 12 bases. V lost 3 bases and J lost 3; bases outside the gene matches: 2. The CDR3 runs to 16 residues. From germline, CDR1 is SEHNR and CDR2 FQNEAQ (reference sequence).

This clonotype was detected a few times. The chain is built from TRBV29-1 and TRBJ1-4; weak D call: TRBD1 (6 bases). Per the germline V gene, CDR1 is SQVTM and CDR2 is ANQGSEA. Deletions cut 3 bases from V and 7 bases from J, with 18 bases between. The CDR3 is 15 amino acids. This chain's CDR3 is CSVDGRGRDGEKLFF. The CDR3 DNA follows: TGCAGCGTTGATGGCCGGGGGCGGGATGGTGAAAAACTGTTTTTT.

This clonotype was seen a few times. This chain connects TRBV6-1 to TRBJ1-5, with a tentative D call TRBD1 (5 bases). The length of the CDR3 is 17 residues. The germline CDR1 and CDR2 sequences are MNHNS and SASEGT. V was shortened by 2 bases and J by 1 base, with 15 bases between the two germline ends. CDR3 nucleotides: TGTGCCAGCAGTGAAAAAGGCGGGGGTGTGAGCAATCAGCCCCAGCATTTT. It specifies CASSEKGGGVSNQPQHF.

J is TRBJ1-5 and V is TRBV4-1; TRBD1 is a possible D gene (6 bases). Germline assignment: CDR1 MGHRA and CDR2 YSYEKL. This CDR3 is 19 amino acids long. The V end was cut by 5 bases, the J end by 0 bases, with 23 bases between. The CDR3 DNA follows: TGCGCCAGCAGCGCTCTGGACAGCATAGATCCAAATAGCAATCAGCCCCAGCATTTT. Translating it yields CASSALDSIDPNSNQPQHF.

This clonotype was seen at least ten times. The junction departs from germline at one end; a sequencing error may be responsible. The rearrangement uses TRBV6-1 and TRBJ1-2; 9 bases line up with TRBD1. The germline CDR1 and CDR2 sequences are MNHNS and SASEGT. The CDR3 loop spans 13 amino acids. The CDR3, as DNA: TGTGCCAGCAGGGAAGGACAGGGGAATGGCTACACCTTC. Protein product: CASREGQGNGYTF.

CDR3 amino acids: CASSPRWGGQDTDTQYF. The CDR3 DNA follows: TGTGCCAGCTCACCAAGGTGGGGGGGACAGGACACAGATACGCAGTATTTT. The V call is TRBV18, the J call TRBJ2-3; D may be TRBD1 (8 bases). Germline CDR1 and CDR2: KGHSH and LQKENI. Trimming left V 2 bases short and J 2 bases short, with 17 bases between. This CDR3 comprises 17 residues. Filled out from reference TRBV18 and TRBJ2-3, the complete variable domain reads NAGVMQNPRHLVRRRGQEARLRCSPMKGHSHVYWYRQLPEEGLKFMVYLQKENIIDESGMPKERFSAEFPKEGPSILRIQQVVRGDSAAYFCASSPRWGGQDTDTQYFGPGTRLTVL.

The chain has TRBV7-2 and TRBJ2-7; D possibly corresponds to TRBD2 (5 bases). V was shortened by 5 bases and J by 7 bases, with 24 bases between the two germline ends. The CDR3 spans 16 residues. The germline V gene encodes CDR1 SGHTA and CDR2 FQGNSA. The CDR3 is CASSQSSRLSRREQYF. In DNA form, the CDR3 reads TGTGCCAGCAGCCAGTCCAGCAGGCTCTCGCGGAGGGAGCAGTACTTC.

This clonotype showed up many times. The chain uses TRBV7-2 and TRBJ1-1; D not certain. The germline V and J ends were trimmed by 2 bases and 6 bases, with 7 bases remaining between them. Germline V gives CDR1 SGHTA, CDR2 FQGNSA. The CDR3 length is 12 residues. The CDR3 DNA reads as TGTGCCAGCAGCTTACTAAGGTCTGAAGCTTTCTTT. Protein product: CASSLLRSEAFF.

This clonotype was seen at least ten times. CDR3 loop: CASSRDSSTQPYEQYF. Written as DNA, the CDR3 is TGTGCCAGCAGTAGGGACTCCTCCACTCAACCCTACGAGCAGTACTTC. The J gene is TRBJ2-7, the V gene TRBV28; D is possibly TRBD2 (6 bases). The V end was cut by 5 bases, the J end by 2 bases, with 19 bases between. The V gene's germline CDR1 is MDHEN and CDR2 SYDVKM. This CDR3 region has 16 residues.